This T cell receptor beta chain was identified in a study of early T cells in non-severe SARS-CoV-2 infection. The wider study: Sequencing input comprised bulk RNA from unsorted whole blood; chain pairing was not available.

In this sample, this clonotype turned up a few times. Trimming took 0 bases from V and 4 from J; bases not matched to a gene: 2. CDR1 is SEHNR, CDR2 FQNEAQ, per germline (reference sequence). The CDR3 spans 14 residues. TCRdb independently ran MiXCR on the 5' RACE reads; one entry per CDR3 protein. Here the sample spans tens of thousands of distinct CDR3 sequences, approximately 9.9% being singletons. The sequence derives from an adult who was a healthcare worker with PCR-confirmed SARS-CoV-2 infection or an uninfected control (not recorded which). Sequencing was carried out using whole blood. The chain links TRBV7-9 to TRBJ2-7; 8 bases agree with TRBD1. The CDR3 region has the DNA TGTGCCAGCAGCTTAGCGGGACAGGTATACGAGCAGTACTTC. Amino acids: CASSLAGQVYEQYF.